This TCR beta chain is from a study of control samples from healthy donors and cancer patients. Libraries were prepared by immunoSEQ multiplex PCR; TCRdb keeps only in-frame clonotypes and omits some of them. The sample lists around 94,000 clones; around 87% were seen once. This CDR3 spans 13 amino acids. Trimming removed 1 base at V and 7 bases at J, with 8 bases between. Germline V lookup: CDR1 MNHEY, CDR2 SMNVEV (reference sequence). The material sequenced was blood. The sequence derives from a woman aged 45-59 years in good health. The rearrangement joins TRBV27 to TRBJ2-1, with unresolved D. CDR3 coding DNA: TGTGCCAGCAGTTTATGGCCTCCGAATGAGCAGTTCTTC. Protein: CASSLWPPNEQFF.